Presented here are 28 T cell receptor beta chains from one specimen sequenced in a study of breast tumors, draining lymph nodes, adjacent tissues. Axillary draining lymph nodes of breast cancer patients supplied the node samples. TCRdb called the multiplex PCR reads again in MiXCR, with one record for every CDR3 protein. The sample has roughly 120,000 distinct CDR3 sequences, around 20% seen once. Sequencing was performed on axillary lymph node tissue. The receptors originated from a female donor with breast cancer. Some clones in this sample may be carry-over from other donors' samples.

This clonotype showed up many times. The chain uses TRBV27 and TRBJ1-6, with D unclear. V shed 5 bases and J shed 6 bases, with 5 bases lying between them. CDR1 and CDR2 from the germline V gene are MNHEY and SMNVEV (reference sequence). There are 12 residues in the CDR3. The DNA of the CDR3 is TGTGCCAGCAGTCCGATTAATTCACCCCTCCACTTT. Protein sequence: CASSPINSPLHF.

The chain recombines TRBV14 with TRBJ2-6; possible D gene TRBD1, 6 bases. The CDR3 runs to 19 residues. The germline gives CDR1 SGHDN, CDR2 FVKESK. Between the trimmed V and J ends, which lost 2 bases and 0 bases, there was a span of 17 bases. The CDR3 sequence is CASSQLPGARGSGANVLTF. In DNA form, the CDR3 reads TGTGCCAGCAGCCAACTTCCAGGGGCGAGAGGCTCTGGGGCCAACGTCCTGACTTTC.

The genes are TRBV19 and TRBJ1-5; tentatively, D is TRBD1 (6 bases). V was pared by 6 bases and J by 6 bases, with 21 bases between. Looked up from germline, CDR1 is LNHDA and CDR2 is SQIVND (reference sequence). The CDR3 consists of 16 residues. The CDR3 is CASREQGNPIGQPQHF. The CDR3 bases are TGTGCCAGTAGGGAACAGGGAAACCCAATCGGTCAGCCCCAGCATTTT.

This clonotype was seen ten or more times. This chain connects TRBV20-1 to TRBJ1-2; possibly TRBD1 for D (5 bases). V was pared by 2 bases and J by 8 bases, with 12 bases between. The CDR3 spans 12 residues. CDR1 and CDR2 from the germline V gene are DFQATT and SNEGSKA (reference sequence). CDR3 DNA: TGCAGTGCTAGAATTGGGACCAGAGGCTACACCTTC. Its translation is CSARIGTRGYTF.

Turning to this clonotype: A much larger clonotype is one base distant, so this may be a read error. The chain carries TRBV7-3 and TRBJ2-3; 8 bases align to TRBD2. The germline gives CDR1 SGHTA, CDR2 FQGTGA. The CDR3 is made up of 15 amino acids. This chain's CDR3 is CASSIGLAGTDTQCF. The CDR3 DNA reads as TGTGCCAGCAGCATTGGACTAGCAGGCACAGATACGCAGTGTTTT.

The chain recombines TRBV12-3 or TRBV12-4 with TRBJ1-1, with 8 bases fitting TRBD1. CDR3 length equals 13 residues. The ends lost 3 bases at V and 3 bases at J; junction bases unmatched: 0. This chain's CDR3 is CASSLDRDTEAFF. DNA for the CDR3: TGTGCCAGCAGTTTGGACAGGGACACTGAAGCTTTCTTT.

This clonotype was found once. A clone one base away is much larger, so this may be a read error. The rearrangement joins TRBV18 to TRBJ2-5, with unresolved D. Germline V CDR1 and CDR2: KGHSH, LQKENI. This CDR3 comprises 15 residues. The CDR3, as DNA: TGTGCCAGCTCACCACCGAGATGGGTTGAAGAGGCCCAGTACTTC. The encoded protein is CASSPPRWVEEAQYF.

This clonotype has a count of ten or more. This sequence joins TRBV2 and TRBJ1-5; D ambiguous. The germline V gene has CDR1 SNHLY and CDR2 FYNNEI. This CDR3 region has 12 residues. Trimming cost V 5 bases and J 6 bases, with 8 bases left between them. CDR3 DNA sequence: TGTGCCAGCAGTCGCATTACTCAGCCCCAGCATTTT. Its translation: CASSRITQPQHF.

This clonotype was counted at least ten times. The rearrangement joins TRBV7-8 to TRBJ2-3, with D tentatively TRBD2 (5 bases). The CDR3 consists of 14 residues. With 4 bases removed from V and 3 bases from J, the gap between germline ends came to 11 bases. Looked up from germline, CDR1 is SGHVS and CDR2 is FQNEAQ. CDR3 sequence: CASSYRLTTDTQYF. The DNA for the CDR3 is TGTGCCAGCAGCTACCGACTAACTACAGATACGCAGTATTTT.

This clonotype has a count of ten or more. The gene calls are TRBV7-3 and TRBJ2-1; D tentatively reads TRBD1 or TRBD2 (5 bases each). Germline V lookup: CDR1 SGHTA, CDR2 FQGTGA. The CDR3 length is 14 residues. Trimming removed 4 bases at V and 8 bases at J, with 15 bases between. In nucleotides, the CDR3 is TGTGCCAGCAGCTGGGGGAGAAGTGGGGATGAGCAGTTCTTC. Protein product: CASSWGRSGDEQFF.

Of note for this clonotype: Just one base apart from a much larger clone, this may be a read error. The rearrangement links TRBV6-1 to TRBJ1-4; D perhaps matches TRBD1 (5 bases). Germline V gene lookup returns CDR1 MNHNS and CDR2 SASEGT. V was cut by 2 bases and J by 8 bases, with 15 bases left in between. This CDR3 contains 15 residues. The CDR3 region has the DNA TGTGCCAGCAGTGAATACGGGGCATTGGGAGAAAAACTGTTTTTT. Amino acid sequence: CASSEYGALGEKLFF.

The sample holds many counts of this clonotype. The J gene is TRBJ2-1, the V gene TRBV20-1; D is possibly TRBD1 or TRBD2 (6 bases each). CDR1 is DFQATT, CDR2 SNEGSKA, per germline (reference sequence). Trimming removed 6 bases at V and 8 bases at J, with 17 bases between. The CDR3 has 13 residues. The DNA for the CDR3 is TGCAGTGCCCCGGGGTCGGGGGCCCATGAGCAGTTCTTC. Translation: CSAPGSGAHEQFF.

V gene TRBV6-2 or TRBV6-3 combines with J gene TRBJ2-1, with 9 bases fitting TRBD2. Germline V gene lookup returns CDR1 MNHEY and CDR2 SVGEGT. The CDR3 length is 14 residues. V gave up 4 bases and J gave up 9 bases; unmatched junction bases: 7. The CDR3 region has the DNA TGTGCCAGCAGTTCGTTAGCGGGAGCATGTGAGCAGTTCTTC. This codes for CASSSLAGACEQFF.

This clonotype showed up just once. A much larger clone sits a single nucleotide away, making a read error possible. The chain couples TRBV5-1 to TRBJ2-3; weak D call: TRBD1 (6 bases). The DNA end is a closer match to TRBJ1-5, so the J assignment may be wrong. The CDR3 consists of 15 residues. Looked up from germline, CDR1 is SGHRS and CDR2 is YFSETQ. The CDR3 region is CASSLRTVSTDTQHF. In DNA, the CDR3 is TGCGCCAGCAGCCTCCGGACAGTGAGCACAGATACGCAGCATTTT.

This clonotype was seen at least ten times. The J gene is TRBJ1-2, the V gene TRBV7-9; TRBD1 matches at 9 bases. The CDR3 totals 17 residues. CDR1 is SEHNR, CDR2 FQNEAQ, per germline (reference sequence). Trimming removed 5 bases from V and 3 bases from J; junction bases left unmatched: 13. The CDR3 sequence is CASSLSGTGIFHYGYTF. CDR3 DNA: TGTGCCAGCAGCCTGTCCGGGACAGGGATATTTCACTATGGCTACACCTTC.

The sample holds many counts of this clonotype. The rearrangement joins TRBV5-5 to TRBJ2-2; 8 bases line up with TRBD2. The V and J ends lost 2 bases and 4 bases, in that order; junction bases with no gene match: 7. The CDR3 is made up of 16 amino acids. From germline, CDR1 is SGHKS and CDR2 YYEKEE (reference sequence). This CDR3 is CASSFSWLAGTGELFF. CDR3 nucleotides: TGTGCCAGCAGCTTCAGTTGGCTAGCGGGCACCGGGGAGCTGTTTTTT.

As for this clonotype: A much larger clone differs by one base, so this may be a read error. The rearrangement joins TRBV6-5 to TRBJ2-5, with 10 nucleotides matching TRBD1. The J call may be incorrect, as the DNA end agrees better with TRBJ2-7. This CDR3 has 14 amino acids. Germline CDR1 is MNHEY and CDR2 is SVGAGI. The CDR3 spells CAGRLDRGTLEQYF. CDR3 in DNA: TGTGCCGGCAGACTGGACAGGGGGACTCTCGAGCAGTACTTC.

This clonotype was found many times. This chain connects TRBV20-1 to TRBJ2-1, with D tentatively TRBD1 or TRBD2 (5 bases each). The V end was cut by 3 bases, the J end by 3 bases, with 18 bases between. The CDR3 is 16 residues long. Germline V gene lookup returns CDR1 DFQATT and CDR2 SNEGSKA (reference sequence). The CDR3 sequence: CSASPPRDPLYNEQFF. For the CDR3, the DNA is TGCAGTGCTAGCCCTCCCCGGGACCCTCTCTACAATGAGCAGTTCTTC.

This clonotype showed up many times. V usage is TRBV10-1 and J usage is TRBJ1-3; 7 bases align to TRBD1. The CDR3 has 16 amino acids. The germline V gene has CDR1 WNHNN and CDR2 SYGVQD (reference sequence). V shed 0 bases, J shed 3 bases, and the junction held 5 bases outside the gene matches. The CDR3 region has the DNA TGCGCCAGCAGTGAGTCGGGGACAGCACTTGGAAACACCATATATTTT. This encodes CASSESGTALGNTIYF.

This clonotype was seen many times. The J gene is TRBJ2-3, the V gene TRBV3-1, with unresolved D. From germline, CDR1 is LGHDT and CDR2 YNNKEL (reference sequence). Trimming pared 4 bases from V and 2 bases from J, leaving 4 bases between. CDR3 length: 12 residues. CDR3 sequence reads: CASSPNTDTQYF. CDR3 in DNA: TGTGCCAGCAGCCCCAACACAGATACGCAGTATTTT.

This clonotype showed up many times. This chain links TRBV20-1 with TRBJ2-7; D remains unclear. The V gene lost 0 bases and the J gene lost 2 bases, with 5 bases spanning the gap. Looked up from germline, CDR1 is DFQATT and CDR2 is SNEGSKA (reference sequence). The CDR3 runs to 12 residues. The CDR3 loop reads CSARETPYEQYF. CDR3 nucleotides: TGCAGTGCTAGAGAGACACCCTACGAGCAGTACTTC.

The chain has TRBV5-1 and TRBJ1-1; D not certain. The CDR3 has 14 amino acids. Germline-derived CDR1 and CDR2 are SGHRS and YFSETQ. V was clipped by 0 bases and J by 0 bases, with 6 bases between them. Written as DNA, the CDR3 is TGCGCCAGCAGCTTGGACGGCATGAACACTGAAGCTTTCTTT. It encodes CASSLDGMNTEAFF. The whole variable domain, filled in from reference TRBV5-1 and TRBJ1-1, reads KAGVTQTPRYLIKTRGQQVTLSCSPISGHRSVSWYQQTPGQGLQFLFEYFSETQRNKGNFPGRFSGRQFSNSRSEMNVSTLELGDSALYLCASSLDGMNTEAFFGQGTRLTVV.

The sample holds many counts of this clonotype. The chain combines TRBV20-1 with TRBJ2-7; TRBD2 matches 12 bases. This CDR3 has 16 amino acids. Germline V gene lookup returns CDR1 DFQATT and CDR2 SNEGSKA (reference sequence). The V segment lost 0 bases and the J segment 2 bases; nucleotides outside the gene matches: 5. CDR3 amino acids: CSARDRTSGDTYEQYF. The CDR3 region has the DNA TGCAGTGCTAGAGATCGGACTAGCGGGGATACCTACGAGCAGTACTTC.

A note on this clonotype: A much larger clone differs from this one at a single base, so this may be a read error. The chain uses TRBV20-1 and TRBJ2-3; the D is unclear. CDR3 size: 15 residues. Germline loops: CDR1 DFQATT, CDR2 SNEGSKA (reference sequence). The CDR3 protein is CSARDFDLSTDAQYF. The CDR3 region has the DNA TGCAGTGCTAGAGACTTTGATCTTAGCACAGATGCGCAGTATTTT.

This clonotype was seen at least ten times. V and J are TRBV10-3 and TRBJ2-3; D is uncertain. CDR1 and CDR2 (germline): ENHRY, SYGVKD. The CDR3 loop spans 11 amino acids. Trimming removed 6 bases at V and 5 bases at J, with 6 bases between. Written as DNA, the CDR3 is TGTGCCATCAGAGGTCGAGATACGCAGTATTTT. Translated: CAIRGRDTQYF.

The sample holds many counts of this clonotype. The chain employs TRBV2 and TRBJ2-5, with a weak D call TRBD1 (6 bases). This CDR3 region has 15 residues. Per the germline V gene, CDR1 is SNHLY and CDR2 is FYNNEI. The V end lost 3 bases, the J end lost 5 bases, and 16 bases lay between the germline ends. CDR3: CASSDDKGDGETQYF. The CDR3 nucleotides are TGTGCCAGCAGTGATGATAAGGGGGACGGGGAGACCCAGTACTTC.

This clonotype has ten or more counts. The genes are TRBV9 and TRBJ1-3; possible D gene TRBD1, 6 bases. The CDR3 runs 18 residues. Germline V lookup: CDR1 SGDLS, CDR2 YYNGEE. V lost 4 bases, J lost 5 bases, and 25 bases lay in between. The CDR3 loop reads CASSPGEMGGRVRNTIYF. For the CDR3, the DNA is TGTGCCAGCAGCCCAGGGGAGATGGGGGGAAGAGTTAGAAACACCATATATTTT.

About this clonotype itself: The junction does not match germline at one end; this may be a read error. The CDR3 reads CSARDVGGKLYGYTF. CDR3 DNA sequence: TGCAGCGCTAGAGATGTAGGGGGCAAGCTTTATGGCTACACCTTC. The genes are TRBV20-1 and TRBJ1-2; 7 bases agree with TRBD1. The germline V gene encodes CDR1 DFQATT and CDR2 SNEGSKA (reference sequence). CDR3 size: 15 residues.